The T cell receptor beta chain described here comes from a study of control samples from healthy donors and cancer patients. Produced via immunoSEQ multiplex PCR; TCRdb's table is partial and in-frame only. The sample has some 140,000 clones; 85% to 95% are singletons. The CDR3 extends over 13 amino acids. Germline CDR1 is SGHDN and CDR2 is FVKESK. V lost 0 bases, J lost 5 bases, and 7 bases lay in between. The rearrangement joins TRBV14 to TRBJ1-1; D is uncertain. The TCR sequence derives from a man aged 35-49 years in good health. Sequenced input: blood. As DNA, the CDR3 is TGTGCCAGCAGCCAAGATCTTAGGACTGAAGCTTTCTTT. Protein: CASSQDLRTEAFF.